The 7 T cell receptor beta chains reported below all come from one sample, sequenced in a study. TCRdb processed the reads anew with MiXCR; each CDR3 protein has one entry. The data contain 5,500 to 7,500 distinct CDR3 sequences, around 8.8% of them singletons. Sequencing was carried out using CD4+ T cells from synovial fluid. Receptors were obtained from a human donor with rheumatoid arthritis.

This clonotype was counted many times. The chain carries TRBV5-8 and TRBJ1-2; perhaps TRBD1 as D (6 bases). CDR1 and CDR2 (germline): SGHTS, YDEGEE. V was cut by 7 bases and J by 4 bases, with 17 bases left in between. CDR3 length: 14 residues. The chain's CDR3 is CASGQQGDSYGYTF. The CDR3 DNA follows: TGTGCCAGCGGACAACAGGGTGACAGCTATGGCTACACCTTC.

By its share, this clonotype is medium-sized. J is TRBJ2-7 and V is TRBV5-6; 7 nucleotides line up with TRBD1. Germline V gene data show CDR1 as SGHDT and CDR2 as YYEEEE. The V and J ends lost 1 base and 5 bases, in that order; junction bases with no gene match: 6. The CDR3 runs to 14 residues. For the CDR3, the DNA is TGTGCCAGCAGCTTGACAGGGGTGTCCCACGAGCAGTACTTC. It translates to CASSLTGVSHEQYF.

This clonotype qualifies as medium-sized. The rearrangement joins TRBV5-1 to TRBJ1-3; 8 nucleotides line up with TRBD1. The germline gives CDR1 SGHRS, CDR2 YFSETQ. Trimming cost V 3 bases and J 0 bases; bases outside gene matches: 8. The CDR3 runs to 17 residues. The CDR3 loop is CASSSPGQDFSGNTIYF. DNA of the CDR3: TGCGCCAGCAGCTCCCCGGGACAGGACTTCTCTGGAAACACCATATATTTT.

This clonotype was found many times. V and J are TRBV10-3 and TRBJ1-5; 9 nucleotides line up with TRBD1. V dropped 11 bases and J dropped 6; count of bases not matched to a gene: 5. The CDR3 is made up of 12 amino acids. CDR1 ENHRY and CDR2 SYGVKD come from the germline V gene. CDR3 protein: CAWDREAQPQHF. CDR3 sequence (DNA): TGTGCCTGGGACAGGGAGGCTCAGCCCCAGCATTTT.

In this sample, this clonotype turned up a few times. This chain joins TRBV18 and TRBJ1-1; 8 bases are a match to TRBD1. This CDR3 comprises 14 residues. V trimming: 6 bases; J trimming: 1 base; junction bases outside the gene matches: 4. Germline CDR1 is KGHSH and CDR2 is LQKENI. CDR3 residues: CASSSGTGNTEAFF. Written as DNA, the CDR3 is TGTGCCAGCTCGTCCGGGACAGGGAACACTGAAGCTTTCTTT. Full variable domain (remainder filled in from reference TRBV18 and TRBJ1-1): NAGVMQNPRHLVRRRGQEARLRCSPMKGHSHVYWYRQLPEEGLKFMVYLQKENIIDESGMPKERFSAEFPKEGPSILRIQQVVRGDSAAYFCASSSGTGNTEAFFGQGTRLTVV.

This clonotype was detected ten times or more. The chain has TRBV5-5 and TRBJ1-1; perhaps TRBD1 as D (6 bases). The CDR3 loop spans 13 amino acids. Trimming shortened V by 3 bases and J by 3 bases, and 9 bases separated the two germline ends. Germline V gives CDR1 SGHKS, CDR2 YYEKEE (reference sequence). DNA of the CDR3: TGTGCCAGCAGCTCACAGGGAGACACTGAAGCTTTCTTT. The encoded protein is CASSSQGDTEAFF.

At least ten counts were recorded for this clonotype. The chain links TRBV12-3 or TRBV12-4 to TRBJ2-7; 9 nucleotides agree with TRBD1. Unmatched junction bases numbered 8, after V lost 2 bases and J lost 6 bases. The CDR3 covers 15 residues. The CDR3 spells CASSLTGGASFEQYF. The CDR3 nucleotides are TGTGCCAGCAGTTTAACAGGGGGCGCATCATTCGAGCAGTACTTC.